The rows below give T cell receptor beta chains drawn from one sample of a study of Graves' ophthalmopathy and Graves' hyperthyroidism. TCRdb re-derived calls from the multiplex PCR reads in MiXCR, one entry per CDR3 protein. The profile shows some 1.1 million distinct CDR3 sequences, less than 45% of them singletons. What was sequenced was peripheral blood or thyroid tissue (not recorded which). The source is an adult man with Graves' hyperthyroidism. The CDR3 runs from the conserved cysteine through the conserved F or W. A D gene is named only where the DNA matches it firmly. Some rows have no size entry. The others give once, few or many, or a class for an expanded clone.

abundance,j_gene,d_gene,v_gene,CDR3aa,CDR3nt
many,TRBJ1-1,TRBD1,TRBV10-2,CARVKGQGLMNTEAFF,TGCGCCAGGGTAAAAGGACAGGGGCTAATGAACACTGAAGCTTTCTTT
-,TRBJ2-7,-,TRBV5-8,CASSFEQYFYEQYF,TGTGCCAGCAGCTTTGAACAGTACTTCTACGAGCAGTACTTC
-,TRBJ2-5,TRBD2,TRBV29-1,CSVVPGLAGETQYF,TGCAGCGTTGTGCCGGGACTAGCGGGAGAGACCCAGTACTTC
-,TRBJ1-6,TRBD1,TRBV20-1,CSARAQTGSSYNSPLHF,TGCAGTGCTAGAGCCCAGACAGGGTCCTCCTATAATTCACCCCTCCACTTT
-,TRBJ1-1,-,TRBV12-3/TRBV12-4,CASGLGTF,TGTGCTAGTGGTTTGGGGACCTTT
-,TRBJ1-1,-,TRBV7-9,CASSSGKEGNAEAFF,TGTGCCAGCAGCTCCGGTAAAGAAGGGAACGCTGAAGCTTTCTTT
-,TRBJ1-1,-,TRBV12-3/TRBV12-4,CASSVVSGNTESFF,TGTGCCAGCAGCGTAGTGAGTGGGAACACTGAATCTTTCTTT
-,TRBJ2-7,TRBD1,TRBV19,CASRRAAGQGISYEQYF,TGTGCCAGTCGGCGCGCTGCGGGACAGGGGATTTCCTACGAGCAGTACTTC
once,TRBJ1-2,-,TRBV28,CASGKGPSAGYTF,TGTGCCAGCGGTAAGGGCCCTTCGGCTGGCTACACCTTC
-,TRBJ1-2,-,TRBV7-9,CASSIGSDYGYTF,TGTGCCAGCAGCATCGGGAGCGACTATGGCTACACCTTC
-,TRBJ1-2,-,TRBV5-6,CASSLVASYYGYTF,TGTGCCAGCAGCTTGGTGGCCAGCTACTATGGCTACACCTTC
few,TRBJ2-5,TRBD1,TRBV20-1,CSIGQGGSTQYF,TGCAGTATCGGACAGGGTGGATCAACCCAGTACTTC
-,TRBJ2-7,TRBD2,TRBV27,CASSSLTSGRYEQYF,TGTGCCAGCAGTTCCCTGACTAGCGGGAGATACGAACAGTACTTC
few,TRBJ1-5,TRBD1,TRBV20-1,CSASKGQSYSNQPQHF,TGCAGTGCGAGTAAGGGACAGTCTTATAGCAATCAGCCCCAGCATTTT
many,TRBJ2-7,-,TRBV20-1,CSASWPGRSYEQYF,TGCAGTGCTAGTTGGCCAGGGAGGTCCTACGAGCAGTACTTC
few,TRBJ2-7,TRBD1,TRBV7-6,CASSTRTGSSYEQYF,TGTGCCAGCAGCACGAGGACAGGGAGCTCCTACGAGCAGTACTTC
few,TRBJ1-1,-,TRBV3-1,CASSQRLQNTEAFF,TGTGCCAGCAGCCAAAGGCTTCAGAACACTGAAGCTTTCTTT
many,TRBJ1-1,TRBD1,TRBV19,CASSISYRDSGQTEAFF,TGTGCCAGTAGTATATCCTATCGGGACAGCGGGCAGACTGAAGCTTTCTTT
-,TRBJ2-5,-,TRBV10-3,CAISLTGAGETQYF,TGTGCCATCAGTTTAACCGGGGCTGGGGAGACCCAGTACTTC
-,TRBJ2-2,TRBD2,TRBV24-1,CATSDPMTSGATITGELFF,TGTGCCACCAGTGATCCCATGACTAGCGGGGCGACCATCACCGGGGAGCTGTTTTTT
-,TRBJ2-7,TRBD2,TRBV4-3,CASSPPAGKTSYEQYF,TGCGCCAGCAGCCCCCCAGCGGGGAAAACCTCCTACGAGCAGTACTTC
-,TRBJ2-5,TRBD1,TRBV7-9,CASSDDRGQETQYF,TGTGCCAGCAGCGATGACAGGGGCCAAGAGACCCAGTACTTC
-,TRBJ1-1,TRBD1,TRBV7-2,CASRPDRGRSTEAFF,TGTGCCAGCAGGCCGGACAGGGGGCGGAGCACTGAAGCTTTCTTT
-,TRBJ1-1,TRBD1,TRBV5-6,CASSQPGTGAPEAFF,TGTGCCAGCAGTCAGCCCGGGACAGGGGCCCCTGAAGCTTTCTTT
-,TRBJ2-2,TRBD1,TRBV5-1,CASSQGTGVLAGELFF,TGCGCCAGCAGCCAAGGGACAGGGGTTCTCGCCGGGGAGCTGTTTTTT
few,TRBJ2-7,TRBD2,TRBV9,CASSGSGAYSYEQYF,TGTGCCAGCAGCGGTAGCGGGGCGTACTCCTACGAGCAGTACTTC
few,TRBJ1-6,-,TRBV5-6,CASSLAGRSPLHF,TGTGCCAGCAGCTTGGCAGGAAGGTCACCCCTCCACTTT
-,TRBJ2-7,-,TRBV20-1,CSARDFGSYEQYF,TGCAGTGCTAGAGATTTCGGGTCCTACGAGCAGTACTTC
-,TRBJ2-7,-,TRBV4-3,CASSQGAGPYEQYF,TGCGCCAGCAGCCAAGGGGCGGGACCTTACGAGCAGTACTTC
many,TRBJ2-2,TRBD1,TRBV20-1,CSAEDRGQTGELFF,TGCAGTGCTGAGGACAGGGGGCAAACCGGGGAGCTGTTTTTT
-,TRBJ1-4,-,TRBV25-1,CASSFISRDGEKLFF,TGTGCCAGCAGTTTCATTTCCAGGGACGGTGAAAAACTGTTTTTT
-,TRBJ2-2,-,TRBV6-5,CASSPRNVAGELFF,TGTGCCAGCAGCCCTAGAAATGTCGCCGGGGAGCTGTTTTTT
-,TRBJ1-2,-,TRBV20-1,CRAGWGRGYGYTF,TGCAGGGCAGGGTGGGGGCGCGGGTATGGCTACACCTTC
many,TRBJ2-7,-,TRBV7-3,CASSDPRVSGEQYF,TGTGCCAGCAGCGACCCCAGGGTCTCGGGGGAGCAGTACTTC
many,TRBJ2-6,-,TRBV10-3,CAISESNRAGANVLTF,TGTGCCATCAGTGAGTCGAACAGGGCTGGGGCCAACGTCCTGACTTTC
-,TRBJ1-6,-,TRBV20-1,CSASGGHNSPLHF,TGCAGTGCTAGCGGTGGCCATAATTCACCCCTCCACTTT
many,TRBJ1-5,-,TRBV4-3,CASSQAGDQPQHF,TGCGCCAGCAGCCAAGCGGGGGATCAGCCCCAGCATTTT
many,TRBJ2-7,-,TRBV7-8,CASSSNSRADEQYF,TGTGCCAGCAGCTCCAATTCCAGGGCCGACGAGCAGTACTTC
many,TRBJ1-4,-,TRBV14,CASSQQHTTGKGYEKLFF,TGTGCCAGCAGCCAACAACATACCACAGGGAAAGGGTATGAAAAACTGTTTTTT